This T cell receptor beta chain was recovered during a study of CXCR3-negative and CXCR3-positive naive CD8 T cells. At about 310,000 cells each, triplicate sorts were carried out for each CD8+ T cell subset. The study's findings and limits: From TRB CDR3 properties, TCR strength was inferred; surface CD5 did not differ between naive subsets. When CXCR3-positive naive cells were set against CXCR3-negative naive cells, the former had more hydrophobic TRB CDR3s. Diversity was high in both naive subsets and much lower in memory cells. Unlike memory cells, which differed, naive CXCR3-negative and CXCR3-positive cells had similar TRBV-TRBJ usage.

5' RACE that incorporated UMI labels was used to prepare the TRB cDNA libraries. From its re-call of the 5' RACE reads, TCRdb lists each CDR3 protein once, without DNA. Its clone listing holds 6,500 to 10,000 distinct CDR3 sequences. Considering frequency, this clonotype is medium-sized (0.01 to 0.1%). As yet, its antigen is unknown. Sequences were obtained from naive CXCR3+ CD8+ T cells from blood. The subset: CD45RO-CCR7+CD27+CD95- naive CD8+ T cells expressing CXCR3 (TNR3+). This TCR came from a human donor in good health. Some clones in this sample may be carry-over from other donors' samples.

The CDR3 region is CASSLSPRGTGTDTQYF. The V and J genes are TRBV27 and TRBJ2-3; the TCRdb D gene call, TRBD1, has no DNA to confirm it. The CDR3 spans 17 residues. Germline V gene lookup returns CDR1 MNHEY and CDR2 SMNVEV (reference sequence).